The T cell receptor (beta chain) under discussion was sequenced for a study of graft-versus-host responses after intestinal transplantation. About the study: After anti-thymocyte globulin induction, recipients took tacrolimus and steroids for approximately 3 years. Study outcomes and limitations: Across patients carrying graft-donor T cell macrochimerism, allografts held high graft-versus-host to host-versus-graft clonal ratios. Early post-transplant HvG declines showed an association with peak circulating GvH clone levels. GvH clones turned up in recipient marrow; some had shown up first in ileum or blood.

Regarding this clone: No antigen is known for it.

V was clipped by 1 base and J by 0 bases, with 4 bases between them. Germline V lookup: CDR1 SGHAT, CDR2 FQNNGV. This CDR3 has 13 amino acids. Sequenced by immunoSEQ multiplex PCR; TCRdb stores in-frame clones only, minus some. The sample has 100,000 to 120,000 clones, over 85% seen once. The specimen comprised unstimulated CD8+ T cells sorted from spleen or lymph node cells, sampled before intestinal transplant. This sequence was found in a human donor who received an intestinal transplant. The V call is TRBV11-2, the J call TRBJ2-7; D is unclear. The CDR3 here is CASSLGGSYEQYF. DNA for the CDR3: TGTGCCAGCAGCTTAGGAGGCTCCTACGAGCAGTACTTC.